This T cell receptor beta chain was found in a study of T cells after yellow fever vaccination. TCRdb itself ran the 5' RACE reads through MiXCR, one entry per CDR3 protein. The sample carries roughly 310,000 distinct CDR3 sequences, approximately 3.8% recorded once. Between the trimmed V and J ends, which lost 6 bases and 0 bases, there was a span of 9 bases. Germline assignment: CDR1 LNHDA and CDR2 SQIVND (reference sequence). The CDR3 runs 14 residues. The input for sequencing was PBMCs, taken on the day of the yellow fever booster vaccination. The chain joins TRBV19 to TRBJ1-5; no reliable D call. The clonotype was recovered from a man aged 18-30 years who received the YFV17D yellow fever vaccine. CDR3 sequence (DNA): TGTGCCAGTAGGTCCGCGAATAGCAATCAGCCCCAGCATTTT. Protein sequence: CASRSANSNQPQHF. The entire variable domain, with the rest obtained from reference TRBV19 and TRBJ1-5, is as follows: DGGITQSPKYLFRKEGQNVTLSCEQNLNHDAMYWYRQDPGQGLRLIYYSQIVNDFQKGDIAEGYSVSREKKESFPLTVTSAQKNPTAFYLCASRSANSNQPQHFGDGTRLSIL.